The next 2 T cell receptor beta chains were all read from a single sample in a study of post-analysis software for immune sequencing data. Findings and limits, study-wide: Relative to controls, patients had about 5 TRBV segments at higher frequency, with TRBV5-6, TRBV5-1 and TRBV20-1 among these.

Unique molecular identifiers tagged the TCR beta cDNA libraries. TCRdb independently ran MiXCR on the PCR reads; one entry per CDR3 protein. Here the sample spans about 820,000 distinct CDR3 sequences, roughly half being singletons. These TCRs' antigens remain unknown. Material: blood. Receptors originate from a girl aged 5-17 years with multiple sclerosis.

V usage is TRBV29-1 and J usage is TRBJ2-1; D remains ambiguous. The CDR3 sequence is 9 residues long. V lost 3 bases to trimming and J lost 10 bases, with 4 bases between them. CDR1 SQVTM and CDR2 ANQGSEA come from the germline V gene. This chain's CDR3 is CSVETEQFF. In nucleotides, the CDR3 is TGCAGCGTTGAGACCGAGCAGTTCTTC.

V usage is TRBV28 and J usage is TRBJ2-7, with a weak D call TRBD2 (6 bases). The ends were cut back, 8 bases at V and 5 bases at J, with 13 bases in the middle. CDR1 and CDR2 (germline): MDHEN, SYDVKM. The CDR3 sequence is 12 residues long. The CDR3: CASATRAHEQYF. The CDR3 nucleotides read TGTGCCAGCGCGACTAGGGCGCACGAGCAGTACTTC. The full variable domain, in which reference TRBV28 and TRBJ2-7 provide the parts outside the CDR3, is DVKVTQSSRYLVKRTGEKVFLECVQDMDHENMFWYRQDPGLGLRLIYFSYDVKMKEKGDIPEGYSVSREKKERFSLILESASTNQTSMYLCASATRAHEQYFGPGTRLTVT.